Described below is a single T cell receptor beta chain sequence and its context. Its antigen is unknown. Tumor samples were taken before definitive surgery or chemotherapy. Clones were sequenced by immunoSEQ multiplex PCR, and TCRdb holds only the in-frame ones, with some missing. Found here are roughly 18,000 clones, around 79% of them singletons; the top ten hold 5% to 8%. V was pared by 4 bases and J by 1 base, with 6 bases between. Germline-derived CDR1 and CDR2 are MRHNA and SNTAGT. This CDR3 comprises 13 residues. The data were taken from a study of high-grade serous ovarian cancer treatment subgroups. Findings and caveats of the study: Same-patient tumor repertoires overlapped at roughly 0.1 to 0.85; different patients barely overlapped.

The sequenced sample was tumor tissue. The sequence was collected from a human donor with high-grade serous ovarian cancer. This sequence joins TRBV6-4 and TRBJ2-3; D call uncertain. CDR3 bases: TGTGCCAGCAGTGGGGCAGGCACAGATACGCAGTATTTT. Translating it yields CASSGAGTDTQYF.